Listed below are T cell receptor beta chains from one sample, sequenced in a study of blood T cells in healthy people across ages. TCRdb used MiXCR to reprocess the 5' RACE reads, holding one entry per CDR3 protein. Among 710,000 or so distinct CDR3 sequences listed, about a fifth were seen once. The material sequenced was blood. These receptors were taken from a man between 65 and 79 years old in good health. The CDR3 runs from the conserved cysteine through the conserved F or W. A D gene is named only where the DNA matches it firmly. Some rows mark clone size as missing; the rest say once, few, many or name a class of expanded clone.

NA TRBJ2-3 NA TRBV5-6 CASSLVTVLARSTDTQYF TGTGCCAGCAGCTTGGTTACTGTGCTAGCGAGGAGCACAGATACGCAGTATTTT
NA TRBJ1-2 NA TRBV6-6 CASRTDSTRTLYGYTF TGTGCCAGCAGGACGGACTCAACCCGGACCCTATATGGCTACACCTTC
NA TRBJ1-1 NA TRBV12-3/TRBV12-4 CASNVQGATEAFF TGTGCCAGCAATGTCCAGGGTGCCACTGAAGCTTTCTTT
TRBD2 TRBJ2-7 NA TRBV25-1 CASSGGTSGAYEQYF TGTGCCAGCAGTGGTGGAACTAGCGGGGCCTACGAGCAGTACTTC
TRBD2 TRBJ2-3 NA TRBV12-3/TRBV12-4 CASSLGTRVSTDVEYF TGTGCCAGCAGTTTAGGGACTAGAGTTAGCACAGATGTGGAGTATTTT
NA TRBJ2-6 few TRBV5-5 CASSLILSGANVLTF TGTGCCAGCAGCTTGATCCTCTCTGGGGCCAACGTCCTGACTTTC
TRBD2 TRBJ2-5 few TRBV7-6 CASSVSGSLETQYF TGTGCCAGCAGCGTTAGCGGGAGTCTAGAGACCCAGTACTTC
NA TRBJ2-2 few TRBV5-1 CASKLGASERELFF TGCGCCAGCAAGTTGGGGGCTAGCGAGAGGGAGCTGTTTTTT
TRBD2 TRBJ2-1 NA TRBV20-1 CSAASGRALDEQFF TGCAGTGCGGCCAGCGGGAGGGCCTTGGATGAGCAGTTCTTC
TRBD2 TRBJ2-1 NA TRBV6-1 CASSSPRTSGRASSSYNEQFF TGTGCCAGCAGCTCGCCCCGGACTAGCGGGAGGGCCAGTTCCTCCTACAATGAGCAGTTCTTC
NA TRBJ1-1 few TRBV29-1 CSVAGGPMNTEAFF TGCAGCGTGGCTGGGGGCCCCATGAACACTGAAGCTTTCTTT
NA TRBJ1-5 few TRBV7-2 CASSLEDYRVGQPQHF TGTGCCAGCAGCTTAGAAGATTACAGGGTGGGTCAGCCCCAGCATTTT
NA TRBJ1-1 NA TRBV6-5 CASSYTGQLMNTEAFF TGTGCCAGCAGTTACACCGGACAGTTGATGAACACTGAAGCTTTCTTT
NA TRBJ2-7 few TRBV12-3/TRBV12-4 CASSLGTVAYEQYF TGTGCCAGCAGTTTGGGGACGGTAGCCTACGAGCAGTACTTC
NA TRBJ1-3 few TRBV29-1 CSVDDGLGGNTIYF TGCAGCGTTGATGACGGACTTGGGGGAAACACCATATATTTT
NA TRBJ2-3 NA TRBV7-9 CASSLWLTRVADTQYF TGTGCCAGCAGCTTATGGCTCACCCGAGTCGCAGATACGCAGTATTTT
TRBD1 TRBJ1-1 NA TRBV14 CASSRARLGQSEAFF TGTGCCAGCAGCCGGGCGAGGTTGGGACAGTCCGAAGCTTTCTTT
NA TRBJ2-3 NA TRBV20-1 CSARDTFTSSRDTQYF TGCAGTGCTAGAGACACCTTTACTAGTTCCCGAGATACGCAGTATTTT
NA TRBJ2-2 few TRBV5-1 CASSLALDKLSGELFF TGCGCCAGCAGCTTGGCCTTGGACAAGCTGTCCGGGGAGCTGTTTTTT
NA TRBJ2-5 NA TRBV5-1 CASSLQAEETQYF TGCGCCAGCAGCTTACAGGCAGAAGAGACCCAGTACTTC
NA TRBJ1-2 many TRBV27 CASSFSTGRNGYTF TGTGCCAGCAGTTTCAGTACAGGGAGGAATGGCTACACCTTC
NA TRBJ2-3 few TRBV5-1 CASSPRTLDSTDTQYF TGCGCCAGCAGCCCGAGGACTCTTGATAGCACAGATACGCAGTATTTT
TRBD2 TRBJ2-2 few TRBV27 CASSLLRGGRTGGLFF TGTGCCAGCAGTTTATTGCGGGGGGGGAGAACCGGGGGGCTGTTTTTT
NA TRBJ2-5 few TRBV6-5 CASSYSLDRTQYF TGTGCCAGCAGTTACTCCTTGGACCGGACCCAGTACTTC
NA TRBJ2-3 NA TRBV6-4 CASSEAHLKAQYF TGTGCCAGCAGTGAAGCACATCTCAAGGCGCAGTATTTT
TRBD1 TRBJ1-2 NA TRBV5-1 CASRLTGGHGYTF TGCGCCAGCAGGCTAACAGGGGGGCATGGCTACACCTTC
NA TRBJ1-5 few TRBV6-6 CASYPGYSNQPQHF TGTGCCAGCTACCCGGGTTATAGCAATCAGCCCCAGCATTTT
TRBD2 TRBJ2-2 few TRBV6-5 CASSYRTSGINTGELFF TGTGCCAGCAGTTACCGGACTAGCGGGATAAACACCGGGGAGCTGTTTTTT
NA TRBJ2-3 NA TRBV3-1 CASSPQLADTQYF TGTGCCAGCAGCCCCCAACTAGCAGATACGCAGTATTTT
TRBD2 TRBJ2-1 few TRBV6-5 CASTRAGVNEQFF TGTGCCAGCACTAGAGCGGGGGTCAATGAGCAGTTCTTC
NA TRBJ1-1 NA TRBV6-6 CASSYSSVNTEAFF TGTGCCAGCAGTTACTCGAGCGTGAACACTGAAGCTTTCTTT
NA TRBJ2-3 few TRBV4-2 CASSVWDTQYF TGTGCCAGCTCTGTTTGGGATACGCAGTATTTT
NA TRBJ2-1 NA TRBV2 CASIQGSAVTNEQFF TGTGCCAGCATTCAGGGTTCGGCCGTAACCAATGAGCAGTTCTTC
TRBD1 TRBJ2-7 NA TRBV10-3 CAIRQPGTGSDEQYF TGTGCCATCAGACAGCCGGGGACAGGGTCGGACGAGCAGTACTTC
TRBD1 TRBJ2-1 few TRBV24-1 CATSDLASGGWNEQFF TGTGCCACCAGTGATTTGGCGTCAGGGGGCTGGAATGAGCAGTTCTTC
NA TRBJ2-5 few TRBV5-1 CASSLGQDTRTQYF TGCGCCAGCAGCTTGGGCCAAGATACTCGGACCCAGTACTTC
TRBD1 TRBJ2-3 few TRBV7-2 CASSDYRGDASTDTQYF TGTGCCAGCAGCGATTACAGGGGGGACGCTAGCACAGATACGCAGTATTTT
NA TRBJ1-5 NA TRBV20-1 CSAREVLQNQPQHF TGCAGTGCTAGAGAGGTTCTCCAAAATCAGCCCCAGCATTTT
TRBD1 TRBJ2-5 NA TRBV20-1 CSAGQGIQETQYF TGCAGTGCAGGACAGGGTATCCAAGAGACCCAGTACTTC
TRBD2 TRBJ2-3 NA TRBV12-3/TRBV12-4 CASTFGRGGTDTQYF TGTGCCAGCACCTTCGGGCGGGGGGGCACAGATACGCAGTATTTT
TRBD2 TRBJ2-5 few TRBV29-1 CSVAPLAGSETQYF TGCAGCGTTGCCCCCCTAGCGGGGTCAGAGACCCAGTACTTC
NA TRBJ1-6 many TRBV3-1 CASSQEWPFYNSPLHF TGTGCCAGCAGCCAAGAGTGGCCTTTCTATAATTCACCCCTCCACTTT
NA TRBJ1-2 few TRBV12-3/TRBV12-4 CASSSYRANYGYTF TGTGCCAGCAGTTCCTACAGAGCTAACTATGGCTACACCTTC
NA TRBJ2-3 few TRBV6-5 CASGRDTDTQYF TGTGCCAGCGGGCGGGACACAGATACGCAGTATTTT
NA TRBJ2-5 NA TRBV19 CASSISLQPQETQYF TGTGCCAGTAGTATAAGTCTCCAACCCCAAGAGACCCAGTACTTC
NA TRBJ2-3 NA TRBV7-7 CASSTLAVGDTQYF TGTGCCAGCAGCACCTTAGCGGTGGGCGATACGCAGTATTTT
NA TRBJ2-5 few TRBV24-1 CATSEAQAQGTQYF TGTGCCACCAGTGAGGCACAGGCCCAAGGGACCCAGTACTTC
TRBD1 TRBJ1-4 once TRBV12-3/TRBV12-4 CAGSPETGAAEKLFF TGTGCCGGCAGTCCAGAGACAGGGGCGGCTGAAAAACTGTTTTTT
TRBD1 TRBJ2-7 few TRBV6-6 CAREGYRGEQYF TGTGCCAGGGAAGGGTACAGGGGCGAGCAGTACTTC
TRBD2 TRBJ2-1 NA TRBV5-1 CASRSGLAGPYNEQFF TGCGCCAGCAGATCGGGACTAGCGGGGCCCTACAATGAGCAGTTCTTC
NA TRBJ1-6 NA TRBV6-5 CASSYSNLGLSDNSPLHF TGTGCCAGCAGTTACTCGAATTTGGGGCTATCGGATAATTCACCCCTCCACTTC
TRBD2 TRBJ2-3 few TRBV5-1 CASSLAPRSSGADTQYF TGCGCCAGCAGCTTGGCCCCTCGATCTAGCGGCGCAGATACGCAGTATTTT
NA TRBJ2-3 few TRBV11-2 CASSLPSVDTQYF TGTGCCAGCAGCCTGCCTAGCGTAGATACGCAGTATTTT
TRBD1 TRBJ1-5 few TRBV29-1 CSAGPTGNQPQHF TGCAGCGCCGGCCCGACAGGGAATCAGCCCCAGCATTTT
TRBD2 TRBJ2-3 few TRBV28 CASSLNQLAGKQYF TGTGCCAGCAGCCTAAACCAACTAGCGGGCAAGCAGTATTTT
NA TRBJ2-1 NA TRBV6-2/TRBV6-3 CASSSLGPPGEQFF TGTGCCAGCAGCTCCCTTGGACCCCCCGGTGAGCAGTTCTTC
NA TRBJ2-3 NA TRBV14 CASSQDRLAALDTQYF TGTGCCAGCAGCCAAGACAGGTTAGCGGCGTTAGATACGCAGTATTTT
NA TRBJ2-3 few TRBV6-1 CASSGGFSRDLQGDTQYF TGTGCCAGCAGTGGCGGCTTTTCCCGGGACCTCCAGGGAGATACGCAGTATTTT
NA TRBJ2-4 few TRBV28 CASSNPGVGIQYF TGTGCCAGCAGTAACCCAGGAGTGGGCATTCAGTACTTC